The present entry profiles one T cell receptor beta chain with its context. What it binds is unknown. This sample stems from a study of cytomegalovirus exposure and HLA in healthy donors. CDR3 length: 16 amino acids. The trim removed 6 bases at V and 0 bases at J, leaving 7 bases unmatched. The V gene's germline CDR1 is KGHSH and CDR2 LQKENI. Broader study findings: The classifier reportedly diagnosed cytomegalovirus status with high specificity and sensitivity.

PCR was performed using 60 Vbeta and 13 Jbeta primers. Measured with immunoSEQ multiplex PCR; TCRdb has only the in-frame clones, and not every one. Of 200,000 or so clones in the sample, roughly 87% were seen once. This rearrangement joins TRBV18 to TRBJ2-7, with 11 nucleotides matching TRBD2. The TCR comes from a girl under three years old in good health and CMV-seronegative. Source material: PBMCs. DNA of the CDR3: TGTGCCAGCTCCATCTTAGCGGGGGGGGACTCCTACGAGCAGTACTTC. This encodes CASSILAGGDSYEQYF.